These 17 T cell receptor beta chains were all obtained from the same sample, sequenced in a study of shared clonotypes between healthy human individuals. Repertoires were generated with immunoSEQ multiplex PCR, while TCRdb's copy carries only in-frame clones and drops some. The table has fewer than 700,000 clones, roughly 79% seen once. Sequencing was performed on PBMCs. These receptors originate from a woman in her thirties or forties in good health. Some clones in this sample may be carry-over from other donors' samples.

Concerning this clone: This probably arose from a read error, given a far larger clone one base away. This chain connects TRBV6-1 to TRBJ1-2; D call uncertain. The CDR3 is 15 amino acids. Germline loops: CDR1 MNHNS, CDR2 SASEGT. CDR3 nucleotide sequence: TGTGCCAGCAGTGAAGCATCGACCGGCGGGTATGGCTGCACCTTC. Protein: CASSEASTGGYGCTF.

The chain is built from TRBV9 and TRBJ2-2, with TRBD1 matching over 7 bases. Germline trimming cut 0 bases from V and 5 bases from J; bases unmatched to any gene: 7. Per germline, CDR1 SGDLS and CDR2 YYNGEE. CDR3 size: 16 residues. CDR3 bases: TGTGCCAGCAGCGTAGGTCTGACAGGGTCAACCGGGGAGCTGTTTTTT. This sequence encodes CASSVGLTGSTGELFF.

A remark on this clone: Only one base separates this from a far larger clonotype, so it likely reflects a read error. The chain carries TRBV7-9 and TRBJ2-7, with TRBD1 matching over 8 bases. J was trimmed by 5 bases and V by 0 bases; bases with no gene match: 18. The CDR3 is 19 amino acids. CDR1 is SEHNR, CDR2 FQNEAQ, per germline (reference sequence). This CDR3 reads CASSLAVRTGGLGSHEQYF. CDR3 DNA: TGTGCCAGCAGCTTAGCGGTGAGAACAGGGGGACTGGGGTCCCACGAGCAGTACTTC.

This clone is a singleton in its sample. The chain employs TRBV14 and TRBJ2-7, with unresolved D. V lost 1 base, J lost 9 bases, and 13 bases lay in between. The CDR3 has 13 amino acids. Germline assignment: CDR1 SGHDN and CDR2 FVKESK. CDR3 region: CASSQASFDGQYF. CDR3 bases: TGTGCCAGCAGCCAAGCCTCCTTTGACGGGCAGTACTTC.

The V gene is TRBV7-2, the J gene TRBJ2-5; possible D gene TRBD2, 6 bases. Germline V CDR1 and CDR2: SGHTA, FQGNSA. Trimming removed 4 bases at V and 1 base at J, with 10 bases between. The CDR3 has 14 amino acids. Written as DNA, the CDR3 is TGTGCCAGCAGCTCCGGGGGAGCCCAAGAGACCCAGTACTTC. This translates into CASSSGGAQETQYF.

The chain uses TRBV5-1 and TRBJ2-1; D gene uncertain. With 0 bases removed from V and 0 bases from J, the gap between germline ends came to 13 bases. The length of the CDR3 is 17 residues. CDR1 and CDR2 (germline): SGHRS, YFSETQ. The CDR3 bases are TGCGCCAGCAGCTTGGTTCCGGCGTCCAGCTCCTACAATGAGCAGTTCTTC. Its protein is CASSLVPASSSYNEQFF.

In the case of this clone: The CDR3 carries no conserved terminal phenylalanine or tryptophan, so it likely arises from a read error. The rearrangement joins TRBV6-6 to TRBJ1-6; 10 nucleotides agree with TRBD1. The ends lost 5 bases at V and 10 bases at J; junction bases unmatched: 8. The CDR3 loop spans 15 amino acids. Germline assignment: CDR1 MNHNY and CDR2 SVGAGI (reference sequence). DNA for the CDR3: TGTGCCAGCAGTACCCCCCGGGACAGGGGCTCACCCCTCCACTCT. Amino acids: CASSTPRDRGSPLHS.

This chain uses TRBV10-3 with TRBJ1-2; D is uncertain. Trimming shortened V by 6 bases and J by 6 bases, and 26 bases separated the two germline ends. The CDR3 runs 17 residues. Germline V gene lookup returns CDR1 ENHRY and CDR2 SYGVKD. The CDR3 loop is CAIRAREKRTAPDGYTF. In nucleotides, the CDR3 is TGTGCCATCAGGGCTAGGGAAAAAAGGACCGCACCCGATGGCTACACCTTC.

This clone was seen at least ten times. The rearrangement links TRBV10-3 to TRBJ1-1, with 7 bases fitting TRBD1. V lost 4 bases and J lost 0; bases outside the gene matches: 2. The CDR3 is 14 amino acids. In germline, CDR1 is ENHRY, CDR2 SYGVKD. In nucleotides, the CDR3 is TGTGCCATCAGTGCCGGGACAGTGAACACTGAAGCTTTCTTT. This codes for CAISAGTVNTEAFF.

This clone was seen repeatedly, ten times or more. V usage is TRBV4-1 and J usage is TRBJ2-7, with 8 positions matching TRBD2. CDR3 size: 16 residues. V trimming: 4 bases; J trimming: 10 bases; junction bases outside the gene matches: 18. Germline loops: CDR1 MGHRA, CDR2 YSYEKL. The CDR3 sequence is CASSRTPGLAQLGQYF. CDR3 nucleotides: TGCGCCAGCAGCCGCACGCCCGGACTAGCTCAACTCGGTCAGTACTTC.

This clone was seen once. The rearrangement uses TRBV27 and TRBJ2-1, with a possible D match to TRBD1 (6 bases). Trimming cost V 6 bases and J 8 bases, with 17 bases left between them. Germline CDR1 and CDR2: MNHEY and SMNVEV (reference sequence). The CDR3 consists of 14 residues. CDR3 DNA: TGTGCCAGCAGGCGGACAGATGTAGAACATGAGCAGTTCTTC. Its translation: CASRRTDVEHEQFF.

V is TRBV19 and J is TRBJ1-5; D is unclear. Germline lookup yields CDR1 LNHDA and CDR2 SQIVND (reference sequence). CDR3 length equals 14 residues. Trimming left V 1 base short and J 5 bases short, with 9 bases between. The CDR3 sequence is CASSIGNRDQPQHF. The CDR3 bases are TGTGCCAGTAGTATAGGTAACAGAGATCAGCCCCAGCATTTT.

This CDR3 reads CASSFPGYEAFF. For the CDR3, the DNA is TGTGCCAGCAGTTTCCCAGGATATGAAGCTTTCTTT. V usage is TRBV27 and J usage is TRBJ1-1, with D uncertain. The CDR3 is 12 amino acids. Germline lookup yields CDR1 MNHEY and CDR2 SMNVEV (reference sequence). V lost 3 bases, J lost 7 bases, and 9 bases lay in between.

This chain uses TRBV7-2 with TRBJ1-1; 7 positions match TRBD1. V lost 1 base to trimming and J lost 1 base; unmatched junction nucleotides: 3. Germline V gene lookup returns CDR1 SGHTA and CDR2 FQGNSA. This CDR3 comprises 15 residues. In nucleotides, the CDR3 is TGTGCCAGCAGCTTAGTAAGGGGGCCGAACACTGAAGCTTTCTTT. As protein: CASSLVRGPNTEAFF.

In this sample, this clone turned up a few times. The chain couples TRBV7-3 to TRBJ2-7, with unresolved D. CDR1 SGHTA and CDR2 FQGTGA come from the germline V gene. The CDR3 extends over 13 amino acids. V was shortened by 5 bases and J by 2 bases, with 10 bases between the two germline ends. The CDR3 loop reads CASSPDQAYEQYF. Here the CDR3 DNA reads TGTGCCAGCAGCCCCGACCAAGCCTACGAGCAGTACTTC.

This clone was recorded only once. The rearrangement uses TRBV5-6 and TRBJ2-7, with 8 nucleotides matching TRBD1. CDR1 and CDR2 (germline): SGHDT, YYEEEE. CDR3 size: 13 residues. CDR3 bases: TGTGCGAAAACTAGGACAGGGTCATACGAGCAGTACTTC. Encoded protein: CAKTRTGSYEQYF.

The chain uses TRBV19 and TRBJ1-2; D possibly corresponds to TRBD1 (6 bases). Germline CDR1 reads LNHDA; CDR2 reads SQIVND (reference sequence). This CDR3 spans 18 amino acids. V lost 3 bases to trimming and J lost 2 bases, with 22 bases between them. CDR3 loop: CASSILGDTQRLNYGYTF. In DNA form, the CDR3 reads TGTGCCAGTAGTATCCTCGGGGACACCCAAAGATTGAACTATGGCTACACCTTC.